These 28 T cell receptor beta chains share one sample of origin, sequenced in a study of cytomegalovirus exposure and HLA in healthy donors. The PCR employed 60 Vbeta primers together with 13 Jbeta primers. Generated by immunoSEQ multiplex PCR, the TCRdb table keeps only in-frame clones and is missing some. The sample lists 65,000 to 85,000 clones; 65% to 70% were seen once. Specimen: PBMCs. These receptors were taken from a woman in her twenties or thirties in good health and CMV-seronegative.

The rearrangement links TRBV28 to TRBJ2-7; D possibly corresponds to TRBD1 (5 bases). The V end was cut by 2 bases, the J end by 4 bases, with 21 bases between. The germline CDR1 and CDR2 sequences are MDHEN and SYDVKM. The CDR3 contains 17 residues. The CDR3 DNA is TGTGCCAGCAGTTTACCCCCGGGCAGGGCCGTCCTGTACGAGCAGTACTTC. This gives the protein CASSLPPGRAVLYEQYF.

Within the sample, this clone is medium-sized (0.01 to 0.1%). In DNA, the CDR3 is TGCGCCAGCAGCCAGGACTCCTCGAGAGCTCTGCAGTTCTTC. Translated, it gives CASSQDSSRALQFF. The rearrangement joins TRBV4-3 to TRBJ2-1; TRBD2 is a possible D gene (5 bases). Germline CDR1 and CDR2: LGHNA and YSLEER. The CDR3 runs 14 residues. V was shortened by 3 bases and J by 12 bases, with 18 bases between the two germline ends.

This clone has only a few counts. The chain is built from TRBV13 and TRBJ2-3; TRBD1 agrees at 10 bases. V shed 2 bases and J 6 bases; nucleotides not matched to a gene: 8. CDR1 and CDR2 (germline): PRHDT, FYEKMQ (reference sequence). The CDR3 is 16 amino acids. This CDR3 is CASSLLKDRGTDTQYF. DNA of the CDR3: TGTGCCAGCAGCTTACTTAAGGACAGGGGGACCGATACGCAGTATTTT. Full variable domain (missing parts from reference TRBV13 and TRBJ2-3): AAGVIQSPRHLIKEKRETATLKCYPIPRHDTVYWYQQGPGQDPQFLISFYEKMQSDKGSIPDRFSAQQFSDYHSELNMSSLELGDSALYFCASSLLKDRGTDTQYFGPGTRLTVL.

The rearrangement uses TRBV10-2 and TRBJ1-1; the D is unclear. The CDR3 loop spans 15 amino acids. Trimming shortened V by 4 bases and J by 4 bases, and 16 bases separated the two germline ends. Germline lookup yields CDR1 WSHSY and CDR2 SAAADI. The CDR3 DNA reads TGCGCCAGCAGTGGGGCCCGAACTTTTACCACTGAAGCTTTCTTT. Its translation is CASSGARTFTTEAFF.

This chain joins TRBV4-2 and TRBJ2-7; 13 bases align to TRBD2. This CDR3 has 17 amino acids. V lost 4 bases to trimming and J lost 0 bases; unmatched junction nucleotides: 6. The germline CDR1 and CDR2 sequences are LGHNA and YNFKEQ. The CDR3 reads CASSPTSGGSSSYEQYF. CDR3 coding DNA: TGTGCCAGCAGCCCGACTAGCGGGGGGTCAAGCTCCTACGAGCAGTACTTC.

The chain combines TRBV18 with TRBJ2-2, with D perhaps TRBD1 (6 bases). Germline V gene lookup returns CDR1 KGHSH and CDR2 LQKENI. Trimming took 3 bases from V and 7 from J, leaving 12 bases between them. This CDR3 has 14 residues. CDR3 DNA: TGTGCCAGCTCACCGGAGCAGGGGTACGGGGAGCTGTTTTTT. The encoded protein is CASSPEQGYGELFF.

CDR3 sequence (DNA): TGTGCCAGCAGTCACCGGGACAGGGGTAGGGGGCCCCAGCATTTT. Its protein product is CASSHRDRGRGPQHF. The rearrangement joins TRBV28 to TRBJ1-5, with 10 nucleotides matching TRBD1. Germline lookup yields CDR1 MDHEN and CDR2 SYDVKM. The CDR3 totals 15 residues. The ends lost 5 bases at V and 9 bases at J; junction bases unmatched: 10. The full variable domain, rest sourced from reference TRBV28 and TRBJ1-5, is DVKVTQSSRYLVKRTGEKVFLECVQDMDHENMFWYRQDPGLGLRLIYFSYDVKMKEKGDIPEGYSVSREKKERFSLILESASTNQTSMYLCASSHRDRGRGPQHFGDGTRLSIL.

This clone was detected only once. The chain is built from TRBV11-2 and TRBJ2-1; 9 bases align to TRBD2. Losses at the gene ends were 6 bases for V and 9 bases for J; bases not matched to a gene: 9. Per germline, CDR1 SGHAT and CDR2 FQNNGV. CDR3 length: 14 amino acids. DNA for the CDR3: TGTGCCAGCAGACGGACTAGCGAGACGATTGAGCAGTTCTTC. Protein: CASRRTSETIEQFF.

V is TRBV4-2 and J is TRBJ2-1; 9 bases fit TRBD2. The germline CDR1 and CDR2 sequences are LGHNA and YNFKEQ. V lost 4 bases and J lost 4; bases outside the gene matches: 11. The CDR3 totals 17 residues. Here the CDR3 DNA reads TGTGCCAGCAGCCCGTCGGCGGGGGGGCACTTATACAATGAGCAGTTCTTC. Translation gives CASSPSAGGHLYNEQFF.

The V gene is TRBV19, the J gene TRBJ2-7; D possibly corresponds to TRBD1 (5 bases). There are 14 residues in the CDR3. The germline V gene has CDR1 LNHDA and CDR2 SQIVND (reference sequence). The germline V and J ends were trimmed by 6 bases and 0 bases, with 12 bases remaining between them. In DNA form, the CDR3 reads TGTGCCAGTAGACGGAGACAGAGCTCCTACGAGCAGTACTTC. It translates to CASRRRQSSYEQYF.

The CDR3 region is CASSRQGGNYGYTF. CDR3 nucleotide sequence: TGTGCCAGCAGCCGACAGGGCGGGAACTATGGCTACACCTTC. The rearrangement uses TRBV9 and TRBJ1-2; 7 nucleotides agree with TRBD1. The CDR3 spans 14 residues. Unmatched junction bases numbered 5, after V lost 4 bases and J lost 2 bases. The germline gives CDR1 SGDLS, CDR2 YYNGEE. Variable domain in full (rest from reference TRBV9 and TRBJ1-2): DSGVTQTPKHLITATGQRVTLRCSPRSGDLSVYWYQQSLDQGLQFLIQYYNGEERAKGNILERFSAQQFPDLHSELNLSSLELGDSALYFCASSRQGGNYGYTFGSGTRLTVV.

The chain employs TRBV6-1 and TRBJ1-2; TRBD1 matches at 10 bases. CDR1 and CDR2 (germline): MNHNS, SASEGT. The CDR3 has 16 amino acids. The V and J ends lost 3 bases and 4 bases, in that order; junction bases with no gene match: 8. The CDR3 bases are TGTGCCAGCAGTGAGCTCCCGGGACAGGGGATCTATGGCTACACCTTC. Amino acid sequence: CASSELPGQGIYGYTF.

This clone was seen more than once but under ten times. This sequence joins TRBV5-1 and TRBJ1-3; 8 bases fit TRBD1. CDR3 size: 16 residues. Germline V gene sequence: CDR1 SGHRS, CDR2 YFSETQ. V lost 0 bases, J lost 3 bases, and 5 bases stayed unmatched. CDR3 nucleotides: TGCGCCAGCAGCTTGGAGACCAGGGGGCTTGGAAACACCATATATTTT. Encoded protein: CASSLETRGLGNTIYF.

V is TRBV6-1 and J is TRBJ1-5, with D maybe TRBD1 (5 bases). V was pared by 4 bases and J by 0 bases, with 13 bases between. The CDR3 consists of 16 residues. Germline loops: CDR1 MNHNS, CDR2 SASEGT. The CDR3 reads CASSGWQGGSNQPQHF. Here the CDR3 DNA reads TGTGCCAGCAGTGGGTGGCAGGGTGGTAGCAATCAGCCCCAGCATTTT.

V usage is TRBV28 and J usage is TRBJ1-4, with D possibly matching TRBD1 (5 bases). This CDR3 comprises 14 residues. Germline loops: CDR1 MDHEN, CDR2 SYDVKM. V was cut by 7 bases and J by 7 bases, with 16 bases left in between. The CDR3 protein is CASNQAGQGEKLFF. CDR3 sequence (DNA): TGTGCCAGCAACCAAGCCGGGCAGGGTGAAAAACTGTTTTTT.

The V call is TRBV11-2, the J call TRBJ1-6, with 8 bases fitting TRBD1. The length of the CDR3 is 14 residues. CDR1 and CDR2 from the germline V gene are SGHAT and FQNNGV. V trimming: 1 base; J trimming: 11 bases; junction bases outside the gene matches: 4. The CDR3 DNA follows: TGTGCCAGCAGCTTAGGGACAGGGATGGCACCCCTCCACTTT. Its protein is CASSLGTGMAPLHF.

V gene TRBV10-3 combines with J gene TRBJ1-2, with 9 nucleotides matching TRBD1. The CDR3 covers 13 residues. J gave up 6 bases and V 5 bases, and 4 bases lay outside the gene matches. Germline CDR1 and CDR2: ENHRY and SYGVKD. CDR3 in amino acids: CAISRDREDGYTF. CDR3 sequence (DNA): TGTGCCATCAGTAGGGACAGGGAAGATGGCTACACCTTC.

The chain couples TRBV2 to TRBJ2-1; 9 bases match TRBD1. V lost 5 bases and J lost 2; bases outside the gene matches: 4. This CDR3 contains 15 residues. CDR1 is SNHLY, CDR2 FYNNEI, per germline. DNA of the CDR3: TGTGCCAGCAGTTCCGGGACAGGGACCTACAATGAGCAGTTCTTC. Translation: CASSSGTGTYNEQFF.

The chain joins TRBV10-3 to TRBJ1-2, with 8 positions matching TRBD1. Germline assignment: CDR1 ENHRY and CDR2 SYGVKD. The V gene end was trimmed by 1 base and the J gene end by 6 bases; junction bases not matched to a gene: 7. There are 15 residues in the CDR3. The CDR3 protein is CAISEFHGQGDGYTF. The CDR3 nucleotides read TGTGCCATCAGTGAGTTTCACGGACAGGGCGATGGCTACACCTTC.

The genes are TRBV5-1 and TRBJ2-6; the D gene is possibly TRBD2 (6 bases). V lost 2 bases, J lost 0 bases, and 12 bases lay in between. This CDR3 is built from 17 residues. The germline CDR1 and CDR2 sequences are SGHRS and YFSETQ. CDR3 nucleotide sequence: TGCGCCAGCAGCTTATCCGTCGGGGGCTCTGGGGCCAACGTCCTGACTTTC. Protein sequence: CASSLSVGGSGANVLTF. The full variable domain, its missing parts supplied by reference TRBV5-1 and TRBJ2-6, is KAGVTQTPRYLIKTRGQQVTLSCSPISGHRSVSWYQQTPGQGLQFLFEYFSETQRNKGNFPGRFSGRQFSNSRSEMNVSTLELGDSALYLCASSLSVGGSGANVLTFGAGSRLTVL.

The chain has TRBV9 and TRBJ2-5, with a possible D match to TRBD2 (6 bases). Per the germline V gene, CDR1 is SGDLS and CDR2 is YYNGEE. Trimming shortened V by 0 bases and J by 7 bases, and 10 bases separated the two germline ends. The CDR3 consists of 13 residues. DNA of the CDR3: TGTGCCAGCAGCGTAGAGGTGGGGGGGACCCAGTACTTC. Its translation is CASSVEVGGTQYF. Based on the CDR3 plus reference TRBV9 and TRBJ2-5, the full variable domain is DSGVTQTPKHLITATGQRVTLRCSPRSGDLSVYWYQQSLDQGLQFLIQYYNGEERAKGNILERFSAQQFPDLHSELNLSSLELGDSALYFCASSVEVGGTQYFGPGTRLLVL.

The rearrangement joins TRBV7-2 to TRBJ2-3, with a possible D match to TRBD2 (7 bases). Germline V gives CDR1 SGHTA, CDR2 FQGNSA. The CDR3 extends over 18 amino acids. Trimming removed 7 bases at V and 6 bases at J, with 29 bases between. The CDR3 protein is CASTQATGLSSGGDTQYF. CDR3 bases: TGTGCCAGCACCCAAGCCACAGGGCTGTCTAGCGGTGGGGATACGCAGTATTTT.

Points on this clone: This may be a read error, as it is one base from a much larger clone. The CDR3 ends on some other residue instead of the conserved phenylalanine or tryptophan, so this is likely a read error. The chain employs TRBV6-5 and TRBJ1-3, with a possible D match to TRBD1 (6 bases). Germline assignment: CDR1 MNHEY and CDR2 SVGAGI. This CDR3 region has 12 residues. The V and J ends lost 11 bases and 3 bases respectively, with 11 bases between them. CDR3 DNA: TGTGCCGTCAGGGGTAATGGAAACACCATATATTCT. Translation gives CAVRGNGNTIYS.

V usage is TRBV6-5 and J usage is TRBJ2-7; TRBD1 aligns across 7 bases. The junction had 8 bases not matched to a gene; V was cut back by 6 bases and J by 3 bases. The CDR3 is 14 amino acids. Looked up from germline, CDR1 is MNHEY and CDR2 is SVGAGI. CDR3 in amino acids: CASRTGTVLYEQYF. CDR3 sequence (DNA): TGTGCCAGCAGAACCGGGACAGTCCTCTACGAGCAGTACTTC.

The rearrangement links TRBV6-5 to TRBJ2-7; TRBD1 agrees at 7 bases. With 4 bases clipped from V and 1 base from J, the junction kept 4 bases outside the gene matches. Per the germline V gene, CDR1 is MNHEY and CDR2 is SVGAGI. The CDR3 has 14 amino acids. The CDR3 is CASSLDRSSYEQYF. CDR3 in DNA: TGTGCCAGCAGTTTGGACAGGTCTTCCTACGAGCAGTACTTC.

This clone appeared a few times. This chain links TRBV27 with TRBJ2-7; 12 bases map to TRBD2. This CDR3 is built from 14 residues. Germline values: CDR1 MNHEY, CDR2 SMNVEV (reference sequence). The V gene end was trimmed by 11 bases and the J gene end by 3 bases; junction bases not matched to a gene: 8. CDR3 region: CASQATSGGYEQYF. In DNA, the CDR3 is TGTGCCTCCCAGGCGACTAGCGGGGGCTACGAGCAGTACTTC.

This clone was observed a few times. DNA of the CDR3: TGTGCCAGCAGCGTTTGCTCCGGGGCAGGGGGCTCCTACGAGCAGTACTTC. It yields the protein CASSVCSGAGGSYEQYF. V and J are TRBV11-3 and TRBJ2-7; 7 bases are a match to TRBD1. In germline, CDR1 is SGHNT, CDR2 YENEEA. The length of the CDR3 is 17 residues. The V gene end was trimmed by 5 bases and the J gene end by 0 bases; junction bases not matched to a gene: 13.

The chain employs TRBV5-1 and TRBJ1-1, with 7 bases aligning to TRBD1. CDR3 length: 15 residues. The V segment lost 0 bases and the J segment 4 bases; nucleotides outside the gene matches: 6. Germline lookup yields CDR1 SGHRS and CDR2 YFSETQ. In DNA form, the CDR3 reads TGCGCCAGCAGCTTGGGAGAGGGGGCAAGCACTGAAGCTTTCTTT. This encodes CASSLGEGASTEAFF.